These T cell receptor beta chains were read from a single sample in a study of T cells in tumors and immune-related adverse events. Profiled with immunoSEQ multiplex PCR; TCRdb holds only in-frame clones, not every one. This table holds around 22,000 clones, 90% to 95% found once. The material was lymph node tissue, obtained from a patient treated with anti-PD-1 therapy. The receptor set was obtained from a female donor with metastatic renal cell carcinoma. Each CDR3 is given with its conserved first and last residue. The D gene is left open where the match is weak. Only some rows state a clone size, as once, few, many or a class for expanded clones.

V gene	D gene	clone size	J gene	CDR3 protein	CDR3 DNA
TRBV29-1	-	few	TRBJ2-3	CSVEVGASTDTQYF	TGCAGCGTTGAAGTCGGGGCTAGCACAGATACGCAGTATTTT
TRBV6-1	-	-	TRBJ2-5	CASSGQIQETQYF	TGTGCCAGCAGTGGCCAGATCCAAGAGACCCAGTACTTC
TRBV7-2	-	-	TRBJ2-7	CASSLVGKDYEQYF	TGTGCCAGCAGCTTAGTGGGCAAGGACTACGAGCAGTACTTC
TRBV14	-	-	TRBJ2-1	CASSQWANRALVGEQFF	TGTGCCAGCAGCCAATGGGCCAACAGGGCCCTAGTAGGTGAGCAGTTCTTC
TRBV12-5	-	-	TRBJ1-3	CASGLYRSSGNTIYF	TGTGCTAGTGGTTTATACAGGTCCTCGGGAAACACCATATATTTT
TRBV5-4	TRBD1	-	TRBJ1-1	CASSRTGARTEAFF	TGTGCCAGCAGCCGGACAGGGGCACGGACTGAAGCTTTCTTT
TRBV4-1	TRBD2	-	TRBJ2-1	CASSRSLATGPREQFF	TGCGCCAGCAGCCGTTCACTAGCGACCGGTCCCAGGGAGCAGTTCTTC
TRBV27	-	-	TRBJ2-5	CASRGRETQYF	TGTGCCAGCAGGGGAAGGGAGACCCAGTACTTC
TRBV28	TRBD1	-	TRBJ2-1	CASSAPGTGSNEQFF	TGTGCCAGCAGCGCTCCCGGGACAGGGTCCAATGAGCAGTTCTTC
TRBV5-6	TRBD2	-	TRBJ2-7	CASSPRGSYEQYF	TGTGCCAGCAGCCCGCGGGGGTCCTACGAGCAGTACTTC
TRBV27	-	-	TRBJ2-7	CASSSPGLAEQYF	TGTGCCAGCAGTTCGCCAGGGCTGGCCGAGCAGTACTTC
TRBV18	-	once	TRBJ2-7	CASSRRQASSYEQYF	TGTGCCAGCTCACGACGACAGGCGAGCTCCTACGAGCAGTACTTC
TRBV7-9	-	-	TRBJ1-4	CASSLEGAGGRKLFF	TGTGCCAGCAGCTTAGAAGGGGCCGGGGGTAGGAAACTGTTTTTT
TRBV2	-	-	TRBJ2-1	CASSDSGGRPYNEQFF	TGTGCCAGCAGTGACTCCGGGGGGCGGCCCTACAATGAGCAGTTCTTC
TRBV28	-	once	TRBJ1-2	CASSGQILYGYTF	TGTGCCAGCAGCGGACAGATTCTGTATGGCTACACCTTC
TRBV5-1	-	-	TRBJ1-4	CASSPDPVRARKEKLFF	TGCGCCAGCAGCCCGGATCCAGTACGGGCACGGAAAGAAAAACTGTTTTTT
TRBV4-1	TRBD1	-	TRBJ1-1	CASSPRTGVNTEAFF	TGCGCCAGCAGTCCGAGGACAGGGGTGAACACTGAAGCTTTCTTT
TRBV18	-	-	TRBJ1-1	CASSPNQLNTEAFF	TGTGCCAGCTCACCCAATCAGCTGAACACTGAAGCTTTCTTT
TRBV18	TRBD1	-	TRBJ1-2	CASSRSRTGTGYGYTF	TGTGCCAGCTCACGGTCCAGGACAGGGACTGGCTATGGCTACACCTTC
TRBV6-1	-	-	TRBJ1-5	CASSVGGDGNQPQHF	TGTGCCAGCAGTGTAGGAGGGGATGGCAATCAGCCCCAGCATTTT
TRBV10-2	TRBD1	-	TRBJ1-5	CASSDGTGVQPQHF	TGCGCCAGCAGTGATGGGACAGGGGTGCAGCCCCAGCATTTT
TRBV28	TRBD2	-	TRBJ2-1	CASSDRGGGRNEQFF	TGTGCCAGCAGCGATCGGGGGGGAGGGCGAAATGAGCAGTTCTTC
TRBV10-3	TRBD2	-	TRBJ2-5	CAISESLRTSGGETQYF	TGTGCCATCAGTGAGTCGCTCCGGACTAGCGGGGGGGAGACCCAGTACTTC
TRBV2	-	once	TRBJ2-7	CASTGFGEQYF	TGTGCCAGCACAGGGTTTGGCGAGCAGTACTTC
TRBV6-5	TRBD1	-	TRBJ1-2	CASRKGQARRGYTF	TGTGCCAGCAGGAAGGGACAGGCGCGGCGGGGCTACACCTTC
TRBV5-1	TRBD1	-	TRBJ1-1	CASSTQTGAATPNTEAFF	TGCGCCAGCAGCACGCAGACAGGGGCCGCTACCCCTAACACTGAAGCTTTCTTT
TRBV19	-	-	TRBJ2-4	CASWSGRVRGSENIQYF	TGTGCCAGTTGGAGTGGACGGGTTAGGGGGAGCGAAAACATTCAGTACTTC
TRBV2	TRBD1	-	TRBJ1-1	CASSMETGDTEAFF	TGTGCCAGCAGTATGGAGACAGGGGACACTGAAGCTTTCTTT
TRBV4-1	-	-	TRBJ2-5	CASSQDRGTQYF	TGCGCCAGCAGCCAAGATCGGGGGACCCAGTACTTC
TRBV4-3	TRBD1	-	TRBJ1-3	CASSDSRDSGNTIYF	TGCGCCAGCAGCGATAGCCGGGACAGTGGAAACACCATATATTTT
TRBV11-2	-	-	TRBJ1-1	CASSSEGPMVAEAFF	TGTGCCAGCAGCTCGGAAGGGCCCATGGTCGCTGAAGCTTTCTTT
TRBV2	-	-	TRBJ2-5	CASTATQETQYF	TGTGCCAGCACAGCCACGCAAGAGACCCAGTACTTC
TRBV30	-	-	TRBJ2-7	CAWSVGSSYEQYF	TGTGCCTGGAGTGTAGGTAGCTCCTACGAGCAGTACTTC
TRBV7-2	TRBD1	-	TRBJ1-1	CASSLLGQGSLAFF	TGTGCCAGCAGCTTACTGGGACAGGGTTCGCTGGCTTTCTTT
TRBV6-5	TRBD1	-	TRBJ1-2	CASGRRGTAFYGYTF	TGTGCCAGCGGTCGTAGGGGGACAGCCTTCTATGGCTACACCTTC
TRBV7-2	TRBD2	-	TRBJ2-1	CASRTSGVYNNEQFF	TGTGCCAGCAGGACTAGCGGGGTTTATAACAATGAGCAGTTCTTC
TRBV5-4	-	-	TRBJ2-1	CASSLRDHEQFF	TGTGCCAGCAGCTTAAGGGACCATGAGCAGTTCTTC
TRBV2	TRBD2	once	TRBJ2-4	CASRTFPGLAGGQPKNIQYF	TGTGCCAGCAGAACTTTCCCGGGACTAGCGGGGGGGCAGCCCAAAAACATTCAGTACTTC
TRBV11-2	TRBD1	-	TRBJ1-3	CASSAGTVSGNTIYF	TGTGCCAGCAGCGCAGGGACAGTCTCTGGAAACACCATATATTTT
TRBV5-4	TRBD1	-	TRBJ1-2	CASSLQGAGGYTF	TGTGCCAGCAGCCTCCAGGGGGCGGGTGGCTACACCTTC
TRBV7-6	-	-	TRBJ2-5	CASSSRGLNGAQYF	TGTGCCAGCAGCTCGCGGGGGCTTAACGGGGCCCAGTACTTC
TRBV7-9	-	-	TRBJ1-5	CASSLGGGNQPQHF	TGTGCCAGCAGTTTGGGGGGCGGCAATCAGCCCCAGCATTTT
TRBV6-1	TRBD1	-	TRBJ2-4	CASSVDRGGAKNIQYF	TGTGCCAGCAGTGTGGACAGGGGGGGAGCCAAAAACATTCAGTACTTC
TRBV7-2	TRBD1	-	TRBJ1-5	CASSLSGQGKQPQHF	TGTGCCAGCAGCTTATCGGGACAGGGAAAACAGCCCCAGCATTTT
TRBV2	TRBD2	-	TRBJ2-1	CASCSGPYNEQFF	TGTGCCAGCTGTAGCGGGCCCTACAATGAGCAGTTCTTC